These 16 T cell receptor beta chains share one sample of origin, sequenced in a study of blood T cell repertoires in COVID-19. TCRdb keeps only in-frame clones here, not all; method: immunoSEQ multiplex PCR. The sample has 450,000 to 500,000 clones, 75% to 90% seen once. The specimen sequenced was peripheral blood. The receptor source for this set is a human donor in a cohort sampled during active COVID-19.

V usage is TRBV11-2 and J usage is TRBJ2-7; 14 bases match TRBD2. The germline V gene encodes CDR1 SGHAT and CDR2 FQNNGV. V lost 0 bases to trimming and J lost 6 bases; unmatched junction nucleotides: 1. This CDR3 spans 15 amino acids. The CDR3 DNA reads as TGTGCCAGCAGCTTAGATGGGACTAGCGGGAGCGAGCAGTACTTC. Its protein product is CASSLDGTSGSEQYF.

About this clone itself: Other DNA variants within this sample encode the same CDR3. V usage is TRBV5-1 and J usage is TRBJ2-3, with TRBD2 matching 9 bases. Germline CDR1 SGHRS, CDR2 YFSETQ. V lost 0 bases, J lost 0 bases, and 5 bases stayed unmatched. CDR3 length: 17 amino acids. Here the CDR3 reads CASSLGLAGPSTDTQYF. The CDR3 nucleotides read TGCGCCAGCAGCTTGGGGCTAGCGGGACCTAGCACAGATACGCAGTATTTT. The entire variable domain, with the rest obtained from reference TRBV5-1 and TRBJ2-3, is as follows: KAGVTQTPRYLIKTRGQQVTLSCSPISGHRSVSWYQQTPGQGLQFLFEYFSETQRNKGNFPGRFSGRQFSNSRSEMNVSTLELGDSALYLCASSLGLAGPSTDTQYFGPGTRLTVL.

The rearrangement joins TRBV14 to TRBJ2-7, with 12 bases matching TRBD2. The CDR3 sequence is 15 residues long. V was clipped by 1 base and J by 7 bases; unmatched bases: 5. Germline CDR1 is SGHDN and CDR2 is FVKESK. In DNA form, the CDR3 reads TGTGCCAGCAGCCAAGCTAGCGGGAGGGCCAGGGAGCAGTACTTC. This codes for CASSQASGRAREQYF.

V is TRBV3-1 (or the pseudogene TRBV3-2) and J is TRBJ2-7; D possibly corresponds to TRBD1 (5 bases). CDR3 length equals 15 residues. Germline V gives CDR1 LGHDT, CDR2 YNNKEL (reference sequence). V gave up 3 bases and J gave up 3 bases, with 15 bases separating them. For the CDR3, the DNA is TGTGCCAGCAGCCACGACCTTGACAGCCTCTACGAGCAGTACTTC. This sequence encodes CASSHDLDSLYEQYF.

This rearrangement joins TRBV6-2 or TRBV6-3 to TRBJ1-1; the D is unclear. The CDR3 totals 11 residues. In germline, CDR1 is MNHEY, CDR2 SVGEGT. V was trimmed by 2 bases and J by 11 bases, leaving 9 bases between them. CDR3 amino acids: CASSYAGEAFF. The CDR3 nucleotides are TGTGCCAGCAGTTACGCGGGAGAGGCTTTCTTT.

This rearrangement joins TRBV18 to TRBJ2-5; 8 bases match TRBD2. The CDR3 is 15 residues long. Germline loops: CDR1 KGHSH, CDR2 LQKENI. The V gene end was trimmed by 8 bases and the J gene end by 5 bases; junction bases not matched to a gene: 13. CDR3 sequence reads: CASPPDGRAKETQYF. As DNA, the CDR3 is TGTGCCAGCCCCCCCGACGGGAGGGCCAAGGAGACCCAGTACTTC.

The CDR3 DNA reads as TGTGCCAGCAGCTTTTTCAGGACAGGGGGAAATGAGCAGTTCTTC. This sequence encodes CASSFFRTGGNEQFF. The chain links TRBV5-8 to TRBJ2-1; 10 nucleotides line up with TRBD1. The CDR3 has 15 amino acids. V shed 2 bases and J 7 bases; nucleotides not matched to a gene: 6. CDR1 is SGHTS, CDR2 YDEGEE, per germline.

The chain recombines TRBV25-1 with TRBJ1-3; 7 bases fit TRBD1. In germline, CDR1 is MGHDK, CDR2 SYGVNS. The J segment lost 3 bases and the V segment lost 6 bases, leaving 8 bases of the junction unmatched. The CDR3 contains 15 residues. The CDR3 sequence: CASSRQGIVGNTIYF. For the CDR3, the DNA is TGTGCCAGCAGCCGACAGGGTATTGTTGGAAACACCATATATTTT.

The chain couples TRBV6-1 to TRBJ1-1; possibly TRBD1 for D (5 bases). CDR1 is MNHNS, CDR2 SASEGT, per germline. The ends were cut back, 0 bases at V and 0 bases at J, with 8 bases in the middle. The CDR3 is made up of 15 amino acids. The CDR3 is CASSEAGQVNTEAFF. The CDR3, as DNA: TGTGCCAGCAGTGAAGCGGGGCAAGTGAACACTGAAGCTTTCTTT.

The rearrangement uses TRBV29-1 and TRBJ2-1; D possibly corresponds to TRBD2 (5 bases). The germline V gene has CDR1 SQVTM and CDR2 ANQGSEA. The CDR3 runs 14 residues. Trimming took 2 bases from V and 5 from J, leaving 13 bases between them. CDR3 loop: CSVERGRKDNEQFF. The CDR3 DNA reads TGCAGCGTTGAACGCGGGCGAAAGGACAATGAGCAGTTCTTC.

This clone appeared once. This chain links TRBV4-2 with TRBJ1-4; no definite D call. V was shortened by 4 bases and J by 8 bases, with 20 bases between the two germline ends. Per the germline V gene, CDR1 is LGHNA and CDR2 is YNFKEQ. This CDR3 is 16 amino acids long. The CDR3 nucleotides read TGTGCCAGCAGCCCCACCGGGAGCCCCTCTAGGGAAAAACTGTTTTTT. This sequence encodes CASSPTGSPSREKLFF.

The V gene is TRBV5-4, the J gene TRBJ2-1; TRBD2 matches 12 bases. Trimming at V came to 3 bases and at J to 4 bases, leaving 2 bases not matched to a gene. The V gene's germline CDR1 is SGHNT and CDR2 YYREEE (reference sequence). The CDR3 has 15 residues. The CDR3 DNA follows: TGTGCCAGCAGCTGGACTAGCGGGAATTACAATGAGCAGTTCTTC. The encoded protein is CASSWTSGNYNEQFF.

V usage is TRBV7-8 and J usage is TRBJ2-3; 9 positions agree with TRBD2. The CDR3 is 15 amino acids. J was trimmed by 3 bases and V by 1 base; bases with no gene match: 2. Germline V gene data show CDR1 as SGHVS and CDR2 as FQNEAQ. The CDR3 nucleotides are TGTGCCAGCAGCTTAGTGACTAGCGGAACAGATACGCAGTATTTT. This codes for CASSLVTSGTDTQYF.

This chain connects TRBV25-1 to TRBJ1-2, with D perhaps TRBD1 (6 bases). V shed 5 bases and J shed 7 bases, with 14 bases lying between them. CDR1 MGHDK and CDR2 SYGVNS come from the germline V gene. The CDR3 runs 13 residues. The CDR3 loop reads CASSPQGEGGYTF. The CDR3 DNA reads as TGTGCCAGCAGTCCACAGGGAGAGGGTGGCTACACCTTC.

Written as DNA, the CDR3 is TGTGCCAGCCAGACTTTCTACGAGCAGTACTTC. Its protein is CASQTFYEQYF. J is TRBJ2-7 and V is TRBV6-5; D is undetermined. Trimming pared 8 bases from V and 3 bases from J, leaving 8 bases between. The CDR3 covers 11 residues. Germline V lookup: CDR1 MNHEY, CDR2 SVGAGI.

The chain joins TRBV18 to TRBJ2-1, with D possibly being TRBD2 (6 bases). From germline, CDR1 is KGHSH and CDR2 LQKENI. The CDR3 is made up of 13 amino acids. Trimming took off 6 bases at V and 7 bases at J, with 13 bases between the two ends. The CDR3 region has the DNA TGTGCCAGCTCCCCCGGAGGGAGAAATGAGCAGTTCTTC. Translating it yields CASSPGGRNEQFF.